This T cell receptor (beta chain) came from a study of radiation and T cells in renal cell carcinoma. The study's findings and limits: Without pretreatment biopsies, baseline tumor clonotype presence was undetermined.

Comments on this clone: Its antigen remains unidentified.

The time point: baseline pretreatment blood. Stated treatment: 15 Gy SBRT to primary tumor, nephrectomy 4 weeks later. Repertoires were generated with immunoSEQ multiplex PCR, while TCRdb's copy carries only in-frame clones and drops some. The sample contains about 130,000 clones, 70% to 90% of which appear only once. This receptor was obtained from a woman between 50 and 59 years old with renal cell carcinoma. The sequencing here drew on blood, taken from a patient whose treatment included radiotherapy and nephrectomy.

In DNA form, the CDR3 reads TGTGCCAGCTCACCAGGAGGGGGGACCCAGTACTTC. Translating gives CASSPGGGTQYF. V and J are TRBV18 and TRBJ2-5; D tentatively fits TRBD1 or TRBD2 (6 bases each). CDR3 length: 12 amino acids. V was pared by 2 bases and J by 7 bases, with 8 bases between. Germline loops: CDR1 KGHSH, CDR2 LQKENI.